This T cell receptor (beta chain) was identified during a study of blood T cell repertoires in COVID-19. The wider study: Nucleic acid was either cDNA or gDNA, and it came from T cells, B-cell-depleted T cells, or PBMCs.

Deletions cut 10 bases from V and 0 bases from J, with 12 bases between. CDR1 is MGHDK and CDR2 is SYGVNS in the germline V gene. This CDR3 region has 14 residues. As processed by the authors: Amplified reference gene primers provided the basis for estimating nucleated cell counts. Clones were read by immunoSEQ multiplex PCR, and TCRdb kept only the in-frame ones, dropping some. The DNA was the basis for D and trimming; V, J and clone size are from that table. The sample holds some 19,000 clones; 86% are singletons and the top ten take roughly a sixth. Sequences were obtained from peripheral blood. The chain recombines TRBV25-1 with TRBJ2-2; maybe TRBD1 (6 bases). The source of this sequence is a man between 65 and 85 years old with acute or convalescent COVID-19. CDR3 coding DNA: TGTGCCACCCAGGGGTTAACGAACACCGGGGAGCTGTTTTTT. This gives the protein CATQGLTNTGELFF.